Below, 5 T cell receptor beta chains from the same sample are listed, as sequenced in a study of blood T cell repertoires in COVID-19. Assay used: immunoSEQ multiplex PCR; TCRdb lists only in-frame clones, some missing. The sample carries more than 60,000 clones, over 75% recorded once. Sequenced material: peripheral blood. These receptors were taken from a man aged 55-75 years with acute or convalescent COVID-19.

The genes are TRBV3-1 (or the pseudogene TRBV3-2) and TRBJ1-5, with 7 nucleotides matching TRBD1. Per germline, CDR1 LGHDT and CDR2 YNNKEL (reference sequence). The CDR3 extends over 15 amino acids. V was pared by 5 bases and J by 3 bases, with 7 bases of the junction left unmatched. The CDR3 DNA reads as TGTGCCAGCAGCTCCCAACAGGGGTACAATCAGCCCCAGCATTTT. Protein: CASSSQQGYNQPQHF.

The chain has TRBV3-1 (or the pseudogene TRBV3-2) and TRBJ2-4; the match to TRBD1 covers 8 bases. The V and J ends lost 1 base and 0 bases, in that order; junction bases with no gene match: 5. Per the germline V gene, CDR1 is LGHDT and CDR2 is YNNKEL (reference sequence). CDR3 size: 17 residues. This chain's CDR3 is CASSQGGQGGAKNIQYF. DNA for the CDR3: TGTGCCAGCAGCCAAGGAGGACAGGGTGGAGCCAAAAACATTCAGTACTTC.

The chain combines TRBV4-2 with TRBJ2-4; 7 nucleotides match TRBD1. Germline values: CDR1 LGHNA, CDR2 YNFKEQ. V lost 1 base and J lost 15; bases outside the gene matches: 9. This CDR3 region has 13 residues. In DNA, the CDR3 is TGTGCCAGCAGCCAAGGGTCTAGGGGGCCCCGGTACTTC. Translated, it gives CASSQGSRGPRYF.

The chain links TRBV11-3 to TRBJ2-3; D possibly corresponds to TRBD2 (5 bases). The V and J ends lost 3 bases and 3 bases respectively, with 7 bases between them. CDR1 is SGHNT, CDR2 YENEEA, per germline. The CDR3 is made up of 13 amino acids. DNA of the CDR3: TGTGCCAGCAGCTTCACGGGAACAGATACGCAGTATTTT. Translated: CASSFTGTDTQYF. Combining the CDR3 with reference TRBV11-3 and TRBJ2-3 gives the whole variable domain EAGVVQSPRYKIIEKKQPVAFWCNPISGHNTLYWYLQNLGQGPELLIRYENEEAVDDSQLPKDRFSAERLKGVDSTLKIQPAELGDSAVYLCASSFTGTDTQYFGPGTRLTVL.

This rearrangement joins TRBV5-6 to TRBJ1-5; D remains unclear. The germline V and J ends were trimmed by 4 bases and 9 bases, with 17 bases remaining between them. The germline V gene has CDR1 SGHDT and CDR2 YYEEEE. This CDR3 is built from 14 residues. The CDR3 here is CASSPGSAQGPQHF. CDR3 DNA sequence: TGTGCCAGCAGCCCCGGGTCAGCCCAAGGGCCCCAGCATTTT.